This entry features one TCR beta chain sequence. Looked up from germline, CDR1 is SGHAT and CDR2 is FQNNGV. The CDR3 is 13 amino acids. The V segment lost 5 bases and the J segment 6 bases; nucleotides outside the gene matches: 6. This sample stems from a study of shared clonotypes between healthy human individuals. Profiling relied on immunoSEQ multiplex PCR, and the TCRdb table lists in-frame clones only, not all of them. Found here are 2 million to 3 million clones, roughly 93% of them singletons; the top ten hold 0.35% to 0.45%. This receptor was identified in a young man in good health. Some clones in this sample may be carry-over from other donors' samples. The sequenced sample consisted of naive CD4+ T cells from PBMCs. The subset was: CD45RA+ positively selected. This chain links TRBV11-2 with TRBJ2-7, with 8 bases matching TRBD2. The CDR3 reads CASSPGLAGEQYF. The CDR3 DNA reads as TGTGCCAGCAGCCCCGGACTAGCAGGCGAGCAGTACTTC.